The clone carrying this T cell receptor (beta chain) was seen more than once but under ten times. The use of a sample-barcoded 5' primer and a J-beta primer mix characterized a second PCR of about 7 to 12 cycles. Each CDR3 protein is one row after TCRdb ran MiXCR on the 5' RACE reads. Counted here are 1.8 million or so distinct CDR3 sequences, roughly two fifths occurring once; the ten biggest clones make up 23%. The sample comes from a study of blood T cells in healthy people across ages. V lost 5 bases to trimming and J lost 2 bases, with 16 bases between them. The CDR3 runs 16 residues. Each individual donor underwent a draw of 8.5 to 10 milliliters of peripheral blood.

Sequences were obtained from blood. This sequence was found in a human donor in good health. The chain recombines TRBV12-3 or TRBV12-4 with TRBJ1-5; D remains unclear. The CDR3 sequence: CASSPRGSRGNQPQHF. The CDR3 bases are TGTGCCAGCAGTCCCCGTGGCTCACGGGGCAATCAGCCCCAGCATTTT.